The 22 T cell receptor beta chains given below trace back to one sample, sequenced in a study of memory CD4+ T cells and cytomegalovirus serostatus. The sort gate was single viable CD3+CD4+CD8-CD45RO+ cells for memory CD4+ T cells. The protocol was immunoSEQ multiplex PCR, while the TCRdb copy is restricted to in-frame clones and leaves out a portion. Of 50,000 to 65,000 clones listed, about three quarters are singletons. What was sequenced was memory CD4+ T cells from blood. These receptors were obtained from an adult in good health and CMV-seropositive.

This clone appeared a single time. J is TRBJ2-7 and V is TRBV7-6, with a tentative D call TRBD1 (7 bases). Germline CDR1 SGHVS, CDR2 FNYEAQ. The CDR3 is 16 residues long. V dropped 3 bases and J dropped 5 bases, with 20 bases sitting between them. CDR3 DNA sequence: TGTGCCAGCAGCTTGCAACCAGGGGGGCTAACGGACGAGCAGTACTTC. Translating gives CASSLQPGGLTDEQYF.

The V gene is TRBV28, the J gene TRBJ1-2, with D unresolved. Trimming left V 3 bases short and J 8 bases short, with 10 bases between. CDR3 length equals 12 residues. Germline V gene lookup returns CDR1 MDHEN and CDR2 SYDVKM. CDR3 sequence reads: CASSLPGHGYTF. CDR3 bases: TGTGCCAGCAGTTTGCCCGGGCACGGCTACACCTTC.

The chain couples TRBV30 to TRBJ1-5; D gene ambiguous. V was trimmed by 1 base and J by 4 bases, leaving 11 bases between them. CDR1 and CDR2 from the germline V gene are GTSNPN and SVGIG (reference sequence). The CDR3 has 14 residues. DNA of the CDR3: TGTGCCTGGAGTGCGTCCCTCCGGAATCAGCCCCAGCATTTT. Its translation: CAWSASLRNQPQHF.

The V and J genes are TRBV6-5 and TRBJ2-1, with D maybe TRBD2 (6 bases). The germline CDR1 and CDR2 sequences are MNHEY and SVGAGI. This CDR3 spans 15 amino acids. The V gene lost 6 bases and the J gene lost 9 bases, with 21 bases spanning the gap. DNA of the CDR3: TGTGCCAGCAGGCGGGGACTTAGGGTTCAAAGTGAGCAGTTCTTC. Protein product: CASRRGLRVQSEQFF.

This chain connects TRBV11-3 to TRBJ2-1; D may be TRBD2 (6 bases). The CDR3 totals 15 residues. V lost 5 bases, J lost 7 bases, and 18 bases lay in between. Germline CDR1 reads SGHNT; CDR2 reads YENEEA. The CDR3 DNA is TGTGCCAGCAGCCAGGAGGCGGGAAATGATAATGAGCAGTTCTTC. Residues: CASSQEAGNDNEQFF.

This clone turned up a few times. The V and J genes are TRBV9 and TRBJ2-2, with D perhaps matching TRBD2 (5 bases). The CDR3 consists of 15 residues. V gave up 0 bases and J gave up 1 base, with 7 bases separating them. CDR1 SGDLS and CDR2 YYNGEE come from the germline V gene. CDR3 nucleotide sequence: TGTGCCAGCAGCGTAGATGCGGGGAACACCGGGGAGCTGTTTTTT. Its translation is CASSVDAGNTGELFF.

This clone has a handful of counts. V is TRBV11-3 and J is TRBJ1-3, with a weak D call TRBD1 (6 bases). The V gene lost 5 bases and the J gene lost 1 base, with 9 bases spanning the gap. Germline values: CDR1 SGHNT, CDR2 YENEEA. CDR3 length equals 14 residues. The CDR3 sequence: CASSMGTSGNTIYF. The DNA for the CDR3 is TGTGCCAGCAGCATGGGGACATCTGGAAACACCATATATTTT.

This clone was observed a handful of times. V and J are TRBV5-4 and TRBJ2-7, with D perhaps assigned TRBD1 or TRBD2 (5 bases each). Deletions cut 4 bases from V and 6 bases from J, with 14 bases between. Germline lookup yields CDR1 SGHNT and CDR2 YYREEE (reference sequence). This CDR3 spans 13 amino acids. The CDR3 loop is CASSMGPHGEQYV. CDR3 in DNA: TGTGCCAGCAGCATGGGACCCCACGGCGAGCAGTACGTC.

The gene calls are TRBV11-1 and TRBJ2-6; 8 nucleotides align to TRBD1. V gave up 5 bases and J gave up 4 bases; unmatched junction bases: 7. The CDR3 length is 16 residues. Per germline, CDR1 SGHAT and CDR2 FQDESV (reference sequence). Here the CDR3 DNA reads TGTGCCAGCAGCCCGGGGACAGGCGCAGGGGCCAACGTCCTGACTTTC. It translates to CASSPGTGAGANVLTF. Complete variable domain (other parts from reference TRBV11-1 and TRBJ2-6): EAEVAQSPRYKITEKSQAVAFWCDPISGHATLYWYRQILGQGPELLVQFQDESVVDDSQLPKDRFSAERLKGVDSTLKIQPAELGDSAMYLCASSPGTGAGANVLTFGAGSRLTVL.

This clone was found a few times. V is TRBV30 and J is TRBJ1-1; D is possibly TRBD1 (5 bases). CDR1 is GTSNPN and CDR2 is SVGIG in the germline V gene (reference sequence). This CDR3 has 13 amino acids. Trimming cost V 5 bases and J 1 base, with 11 bases left between them. CDR3 region: CAWGGTANTEAFF. CDR3 coding DNA: TGTGCCTGGGGCGGGACGGCGAACACTGAAGCTTTCTTT.

This clone has just one count. This chain uses TRBV11-3 with TRBJ2-5; a weak D match, TRBD2 (5 bases). Per the germline V gene, CDR1 is SGHNT and CDR2 is YENEEA. CDR3 length equals 13 residues. Trimming left V 5 bases short and J 8 bases short, with 15 bases between. The CDR3 here is CASSQVRAGTQYF. The CDR3 DNA is TGTGCCAGCAGCCAAGTGCGGGCTGGAACCCAGTACTTC.

The chain links TRBV2 to TRBJ2-1; D unresolved. The CDR3 consists of 13 residues. The germline gives CDR1 SNHLY, CDR2 FYNNEI. V lost 5 bases to trimming and J lost 9 bases, with 14 bases between them. CDR3 in amino acids: CASSNDPVGEQFF. The CDR3 coding sequence is TGTGCCAGCAGTAACGACCCGGTCGGTGAGCAGTTCTTC.

Only a few counts were recorded for this clone. This chain links TRBV5-1 with TRBJ1-3, with D possibly matching TRBD1 (6 bases). Germline V gene sequence: CDR1 SGHRS, CDR2 YFSETQ. There are 13 residues in the CDR3. Trimming removed 7 bases at V and 4 bases at J, with 12 bases between. The CDR3 spells CASAGTMGNTIYF. CDR3 in DNA: TGCGCCAGCGCCGGGACAATGGGAAACACCATATATTTT. The complete variable domain, with remaining parts taken from reference TRBV5-1 and TRBJ1-3, reads KAGVTQTPRYLIKTRGQQVTLSCSPISGHRSVSWYQQTPGQGLQFLFEYFSETQRNKGNFPGRFSGRQFSNSRSEMNVSTLELGDSALYLCASAGTMGNTIYFGEGSWLTVV.

The V gene is TRBV12-5, the J gene TRBJ1-1; TRBD1 is a possible D gene (5 bases). Trimming shortened V by 7 bases and J by 6 bases, and 15 bases separated the two germline ends. Germline V gene sequence: CDR1 LGHNT, CDR2 FRNRAP. The CDR3 length is 13 residues. The CDR3 DNA sequence: TGTGCTAGTGCCCCCGACAGTTTCCCTGAAGCTTTCTTT. This translates into CASAPDSFPEAFF.

The J gene is TRBJ2-7, the V gene TRBV29-1, with a tentative D call TRBD1 (5 bases). Germline V gene lookup returns CDR1 SQVTM and CDR2 ANQGSEA. The CDR3 sequence is 12 residues long. V was cut by 7 bases and J by 5 bases, with 15 bases left in between. The CDR3 nucleotides read TGCAGCGCCGGACACTCAAGCGACGAGCAGTACTTC. Encoded protein: CSAGHSSDEQYF.

The chain carries TRBV7-2 and TRBJ2-1, with D perhaps matching TRBD2 (6 bases). The CDR3 is 13 residues long. The V and J ends lost 0 bases and 9 bases respectively, with 9 bases between them. The V gene's germline CDR1 is SGHTA and CDR2 FQGNSA. The CDR3: CASSLALAPEQFF. The CDR3 coding sequence is TGTGCCAGCAGCTTAGCGCTAGCGCCTGAGCAGTTCTTC.

This clone was picked up a small number of times. The CDR3 region has the DNA TGCGCCAGCAGCCAATACAGGGGAGACTATGGCTACACCTTC. Translation gives CASSQYRGDYGYTF. The V gene is TRBV4-3, the J gene TRBJ1-2; TRBD1 aligns across 7 bases. The CDR3 extends over 14 amino acids. V lost 2 bases and J lost 3; bases outside the gene matches: 3. Per the germline V gene, CDR1 is LGHNA and CDR2 is YSLEER.

The CDR3 region has the DNA TGTGCCAGCAGCTCCTTTTTTGGGGACAAAAACATTCAGTACTTC. It encodes CASSSFFGDKNIQYF. The rearrangement uses TRBV7-2 and TRBJ2-4; D call uncertain. Germline V gene lookup returns CDR1 SGHTA and CDR2 FQGNSA. The CDR3 consists of 15 residues. Trimming pared 4 bases from V and 3 bases from J, leaving 13 bases between.

The CDR3 nucleotides read TGTGCCAGCTCACCAGGAGGACAAGCCTCTGGAAACACCATATATTTT. Translated: CASSPGGQASGNTIYF. The chain recombines TRBV18 with TRBJ1-3; a possible D gene is TRBD1 (5 bases). V was clipped by 2 bases and J by 0 bases, with 11 bases between them. This CDR3 is 16 amino acids long. Germline CDR1 KGHSH, CDR2 LQKENI.

The rearrangement uses TRBV27 and TRBJ2-2; 9 nucleotides line up with TRBD2. The CDR3 runs to 16 residues. Germline V CDR1 and CDR2: MNHEY, SMNVEV (reference sequence). V gave up 10 bases and J gave up 5 bases; unmatched junction bases: 14. The CDR3, as DNA: TGTGCCACCCAAACTAATAGCGGGAGAGAGACCGGGGAGCTGTTTTTT. Translation gives CATQTNSGRETGELFF.

The chain couples TRBV28 to TRBJ2-7, with a tentative D call TRBD1 (5 bases). Germline V gene sequence: CDR1 MDHEN, CDR2 SYDVKM. The V end lost 0 bases, the J end lost 3 bases, and 12 bases lay between the germline ends. This CDR3 is built from 15 residues. CDR3 residues: CASSLWAGSDYEQYF. The CDR3 nucleotides read TGTGCCAGCAGTTTATGGGCAGGGTCGGACTACGAGCAGTACTTC.

This rearrangement joins TRBV10-1 to TRBJ2-2; D is uncertain. The CDR3 is 13 amino acids. With 1 base removed from V and 7 bases from J, the gap between germline ends came to 7 bases. Germline V gene sequence: CDR1 WNHNN, CDR2 SYGVQD (reference sequence). CDR3 nucleotide sequence: TGCGCCAGCAGTGAGTACGCCGGCGGGGAGCTGTTTTTT. This encodes CASSEYAGGELFF.